Each of the 11 T cell receptor beta chains below was sequenced from the same sample in a study of T cells in Graves' hyperthyroidism and ophthalmopathy (dated by TCRdb to between 2019 and 2020). Library generation was performed with multiplex PCR. The run used an Illumina HiSeq 2000. The TCR beta CDR3 regions were amplified from the RNA transcripts. The first round of RT-PCR for the TCR CDR3 was performed with the HTBI primer set and the Qiagen OneStep RT-PCR kit. In-frame beta chains were kept once TCRdb had trimmed the public reads at Q25 with fastp and called clones with MiXCR. For every CDR3 protein sequence, its rows merge into one entry that carries the most common genes and DNA. A total of hundreds of thousands of distinct CDR3 sequences appear in this sample, 15% to 20% of them only once. The top ten hold roughly 50% of the sample. The sequenced sample was blood. The receptors derive from a man aged 35-49 years with Graves' ophthalmopathy.

The genes are TRBV7-8 and TRBJ1-2; 11 bases agree with TRBD1. The CDR3 sequence is 17 residues long. Germline V lookup: CDR1 SGHVS, CDR2 FQNEAQ. V dropped 1 base and J dropped 4; count of bases not matched to a gene: 8. The CDR3 sequence is CASSLEQDRGRVYGYTF. In DNA form, the CDR3 reads TGTGCCAGCAGCTTAGAACAGGACAGGGGGCGCGTCTATGGCTACACCTTC.

This clonotype was counted ten times or more. This chain joins TRBV11-2 and TRBJ2-1; the match to TRBD2 covers 9 bases. Unmatched junction bases numbered 6, after V lost 3 bases and J lost 3 bases. CDR3 length equals 16 residues. CDR1 and CDR2 from the germline V gene are SGHAT and FQNNGV. CDR3 coding DNA: TGTGCCAGCAGCTTGTCCGGGCGGGGGGGCTACAATGAGCAGTTCTTC. Translation: CASSLSGRGGYNEQFF.

This clonotype was recorded at least ten times. This sequence joins TRBV7-3 and TRBJ2-3, with D possibly being TRBD1 or TRBD2 (7 bases each). The CDR3 is 17 amino acids. The V gene's germline CDR1 is SGHTA and CDR2 FQGTGA. Trimming took off 5 bases at V and 2 bases at J, with 20 bases between the two ends. The CDR3 DNA follows: TGTGCCAGCAGCATTCAGGGGGGGCGGGCCAACACAGATACGCAGTATTTT. Protein sequence: CASSIQGGRANTDTQYF.

On this clonotype: Just one base apart from a much larger clone, this may be a read error. The conserved phenylalanine or tryptophan normally closing the CDR3 is absent here, so this likely arose from a read error. The chain employs TRBV7-3 and TRBJ2-5; 7 bases agree with TRBD2. Trimming took 1 base from V and 4 from J; bases not matched to a gene: 3. The CDR3 loop spans 14 amino acids. Germline lookup yields CDR1 SGHTA and CDR2 FQGTGA. CDR3 sequence: CASSLNGGRETQYL. In nucleotides, the CDR3 is TGTGCCAGCAGCTTAAACGGGGGGAGAGAGACCCAGTACCTC.

This clonotype was counted many times. The genes are TRBV2 and TRBJ1-6, with D perhaps TRBD1 (6 bases). This CDR3 comprises 18 residues. Germline V lookup: CDR1 SNHLY, CDR2 FYNNEI. Trimming pared 1 base from V and 7 bases from J, leaving 20 bases between. As DNA, the CDR3 is TGTGCCAGCAGTGAAGTGGTCAGGGGTGGGAAGGGGAATTCACCCCTCCACTTT. This translates into CASSEVVRGGKGNSPLHF.

This clonotype turned up a few times. This chain uses TRBV20-1 with TRBJ2-7, with TRBD2 matching over 9 bases. V lost 0 bases and J lost 6; bases outside the gene matches: 9. The CDR3 runs to 15 residues. Looked up from germline, CDR1 is DFQATT and CDR2 is SNEGSKA (reference sequence). CDR3 DNA: TGCAGTGCTAGAGATATGGGGACTAGCTTGGGCGAGCAGTACTTC. It translates to CSARDMGTSLGEQYF.

V and J are TRBV20-1 and TRBJ1-5; D is undetermined. CDR1 and CDR2 from the germline V gene are DFQATT and SNEGSKA (reference sequence). The germline V and J ends were trimmed by 3 bases and 0 bases, with 9 bases remaining between them. The CDR3 has 14 residues. The CDR3 spells CSARGWGSNQPQHF. The CDR3 bases are TGCAGTGCTAGGGGTTGGGGTAGCAATCAGCCCCAGCATTTT.

In its sample, this clonotype was seen many times. The CDR3 region is CSASPLATSYNEQFF. The CDR3 nucleotides read TGCAGTGCTAGCCCACTAGCAACCTCCTACAATGAGCAGTTCTTC. This chain connects TRBV20-1 to TRBJ2-1; tentatively, D is TRBD2 (6 bases). V was trimmed by 3 bases and J by 0 bases, leaving 12 bases between them. The CDR3 has 15 residues. In germline, CDR1 is DFQATT, CDR2 SNEGSKA (reference sequence).

This clonotype appeared a few times. The chain recombines TRBV20-1 with TRBJ1-5; a possible D gene is TRBD1 (5 bases). This CDR3 spans 14 amino acids. Trimming pared 5 bases from V and 6 bases from J, leaving 17 bases between. Per the germline V gene, CDR1 is DFQATT and CDR2 is SNEGSKA (reference sequence). The CDR3 spells CSAQIGATGQPQHF. The CDR3 nucleotides read TGCAGTGCTCAGATAGGGGCGACGGGTCAGCCCCAGCATTTT.

V gene TRBV5-1 combines with J gene TRBJ1-4; 9 nucleotides align to TRBD1. CDR3 length: 14 amino acids. J was trimmed by 7 bases and V by 3 bases; bases with no gene match: 4. Germline V lookup: CDR1 SGHRS, CDR2 YFSETQ. The CDR3 spells CASSSGQGIEKLFF. The CDR3 DNA follows: TGCGCCAGCAGCTCCGGACAGGGGATTGAAAAACTGTTTTTT.

The chain joins TRBV10-3 to TRBJ2-3, with D tentatively TRBD1 or TRBD2 (6 bases each). CDR1 and CDR2 from the germline V gene are ENHRY and SYGVKD. Trimming removed 7 bases at V and 0 bases at J, with 14 bases between. CDR3 length equals 15 residues. The DNA for the CDR3 is TGTGCCATCACCGGACGGGGGCTCAGCACAGATACGCAGTATTTT. Amino acids: CAITGRGLSTDTQYF.